The next 23 T cell receptor beta chains were all read from a single sample in a study of cytomegalovirus exposure and HLA in healthy donors. Both 60 Vbeta primers and 13 Jbeta primers went into the PCR. The data were produced by immunoSEQ multiplex PCR, yet TCRdb's version contains in-frame clones alone and is incomplete. The sample carries around 96,000 clones, 64% recorded once. The sample comprised PBMCs. These receptors were taken from a man aged 55 to 70 in good health and CMV-seronegative.

This clone occurred once. The V call is TRBV19, the J call TRBJ1-1, with TRBD1 matching over 9 bases. After removal of 3 bases from V and 4 bases from J, the junction contained 6 bases not matched to a gene. CDR3 length: 15 residues. Germline CDR1 and CDR2: LNHDA and SQIVND (reference sequence). For the CDR3, the DNA is TGTGCCAGTAGTATTATAGGACAGGGGTCCACTGAAGCTTTCTTT. It encodes CASSIIGQGSTEAFF.

In its sample, this clone was seen once. The rearrangement links TRBV7-2 to TRBJ1-1; D call uncertain. In germline, CDR1 is SGHTA, CDR2 FQGNSA. V gave up 2 bases and J gave up 6 bases, with 7 bases separating them. The CDR3 loop spans 12 amino acids. The CDR3 spells CASSLSGAEAFF. DNA of the CDR3: TGTGCCAGCAGCTTATCAGGTGCTGAAGCTTTCTTT.

This sequence joins TRBV6-6 and TRBJ2-2; a weak D match, TRBD1 (6 bases). Germline CDR1 MNHNY, CDR2 SVGAGI (reference sequence). V was shortened by 5 bases and J by 0 bases, with 13 bases between the two germline ends. The CDR3 length is 16 residues. The CDR3 reads CASSDLGQPNTGELFF. Written as DNA, the CDR3 is TGTGCCAGCAGTGACTTAGGACAGCCGAACACCGGGGAGCTGTTTTTT.

This chain links TRBV28 with TRBJ1-5, with TRBD1 matching 9 bases. The germline V gene has CDR1 MDHEN and CDR2 SYDVKM. V shed 2 bases and J 0 bases; nucleotides not matched to a gene: 17. The CDR3 length is 21 residues. CDR3 nucleotides: TGTGCCAGCAGTTTACTGACAGGGGGTGGTTCGTTATCTATTAGCAATCAGCCCCAGCATTTT. It translates to CASSLLTGGGSLSISNQPQHF.

The gene calls are TRBV5-1 and TRBJ2-2; D may be TRBD1 (5 bases). V was cut by 0 bases and J by 8 bases, with 11 bases left in between. From germline, CDR1 is SGHRS and CDR2 YFSETQ. The CDR3 runs to 14 residues. CDR3 nucleotide sequence: TGCGCCAGCAGCTTGGGCAGGGTGATAGGGGAGCTGTTTTTT. It codes for CASSLGRVIGELFF.

This clone was counted at least ten times. The rearrangement uses TRBV5-1 and TRBJ1-1, with D possibly TRBD1 on 5 matching bases. Germline V CDR1 and CDR2: SGHRS, YFSETQ. The length of the CDR3 is 14 residues. With 5 bases removed from V and 0 bases from J, the gap between germline ends came to 11 bases. CDR3 nucleotide sequence: TGCGCCAGCAGTGAACAGGACATGAACACTGAAGCTTTCTTT. Its translation is CASSEQDMNTEAFF.

The V gene is TRBV2, the J gene TRBJ1-6; D unresolved. In germline, CDR1 is SNHLY, CDR2 FYNNEI. The CDR3 runs 16 residues. V was pared by 6 bases and J by 2 bases, with 14 bases between. CDR3 in DNA: TGTGCCAGCAGAAGATTCGGTTTCCCCTATAATTCACCCCTCCACTTT. As protein: CASRRFGFPYNSPLHF.

This chain joins TRBV7-2 and TRBJ2-5; TRBD1 matches at 9 bases. The CDR3 length is 13 residues. The junction had 3 bases not matched to a gene; V was cut back by 6 bases and J by 4 bases. CDR1 and CDR2 (germline): SGHTA, FQGNSA. In DNA, the CDR3 is TGTGCCAGCAGACAGGGGGCGGGAGAGACCCAGTACTTC. Amino acids: CASRQGAGETQYF.

The chain is built from TRBV18 and TRBJ2-7; 13 bases line up with TRBD2. J gave up 1 base and V 5 bases, and 5 bases lay outside the gene matches. This CDR3 is built from 16 residues. Germline lookup yields CDR1 KGHSH and CDR2 LQKENI. The CDR3 sequence is CASSSGTSGASYEQYF. CDR3 bases: TGTGCCAGCTCATCCGGGACTAGCGGGGCTTCCTACGAGCAGTACTTC.

The genes are TRBV7-3 and TRBJ2-2; 7 bases agree with TRBD2. Germline V gene sequence: CDR1 SGHTA, CDR2 FQGTGA. This CDR3 comprises 18 residues. The J segment lost 1 base and the V segment lost 1 base, leaving 9 bases of the junction unmatched. In DNA form, the CDR3 reads TGTGCCAGCAGCTTAATCTCGGCGGGAGCTAAGAACACCGGGGAGCTGTTTTTT. As protein: CASSLISAGAKNTGELFF.

The chain has TRBV5-1 and TRBJ1-5, with 8 bases fitting TRBD1. V shed 1 base, J shed 1 base, and the junction held 1 base outside the gene matches. Germline values: CDR1 SGHRS, CDR2 YFSETQ. CDR3 length equals 15 residues. CDR3 in DNA: TGCGCCAGCAGCTTGACAGGGGGGAGCAATCAGCCCCAGCATTTT. Translating gives CASSLTGGSNQPQHF.

This clone ranks as medium-sized. This rearrangement joins TRBV6-1 to TRBJ2-7; TRBD2 aligns across 7 bases. V shed 5 bases, J shed 3 bases, and the junction held 7 bases outside the gene matches. The CDR3 spans 14 residues. CDR1 and CDR2 from the germline V gene are MNHNS and SASEGT. Written as DNA, the CDR3 is TGTGCCAGCAGTAGCCTAGCGGAAAACTACGAGCAGTACTTC. It specifies CASSSLAENYEQYF.

The CDR3 loop reads CASSHLDRGNTGELFF. The DNA of the CDR3 is TGTGCCAGCAGCCATTTGGACAGGGGGAACACCGGGGAGCTGTTTTTT. V is TRBV14 and J is TRBJ2-2, with 9 bases fitting TRBD1. CDR1 SGHDN and CDR2 FVKESK come from the germline V gene. With V trimmed by 3 bases and J by 1 base, 3 bases remained unmatched. The CDR3 sequence is 16 residues long.

The chain joins TRBV19 to TRBJ2-7, with D perhaps TRBD2 (5 bases). V was shortened by 4 bases and J by 3 bases, with 7 bases between the two germline ends. Germline CDR1 reads LNHDA; CDR2 reads SQIVND (reference sequence). The CDR3 covers 12 residues. The CDR3 reads CASSTEGYEQYF. CDR3 coding DNA: TGTGCCAGTAGTACCGAGGGCTACGAGCAGTACTTC.

V is TRBV5-1 and J is TRBJ2-1, with TRBD2 matching 11 bases. The CDR3 length is 17 residues. Germline-derived CDR1 and CDR2 are SGHRS and YFSETQ. V shed 0 bases, J shed 8 bases, and the junction held 10 bases outside the gene matches. The CDR3 reads CASSLAIAGGTRDEQFF. For the CDR3, the DNA is TGCGCCAGCAGCTTGGCGATAGCGGGGGGGACTCGCGATGAGCAGTTCTTC.

The chain recombines TRBV7-8 with TRBJ2-2; 7 bases are shared with TRBD1. J gave up 2 bases and V 4 bases, and 7 bases lay outside the gene matches. The CDR3 spans 16 residues. CDR1 is SGHVS and CDR2 is FQNEAQ in the germline V gene. In DNA form, the CDR3 reads TGTGCCAGCAGCTCTACCGGGACAGTCAACACCGGGGAGCTGTTTTTT. Translating gives CASSSTGTVNTGELFF.

The chain links TRBV6-7 to TRBJ2-3; D ambiguous. TRBV6-7 is an open reading frame whose function is uncertain. The CDR3 is 18 residues long. V lost 7 bases, J lost 2 bases, and 25 bases lay in between. Here the CDR3 reads CASTLPNDSRASTDTQYF. CDR3 nucleotides: TGTGCCAGCACCCTACCCAATGATTCAAGAGCGTCCACAGATACGCAGTATTTT.

This CDR3 is CASTRLAGGHVVQYF. The CDR3 DNA follows: TGTGCCAGCACCCGACTAGCGGGGGGTCACGTGGTGCAGTATTTT. The chain has TRBV6-5 and TRBJ2-3; TRBD2 agrees at 13 bases. V was pared by 7 bases and J by 11 bases, with 12 bases of the junction left unmatched. There are 15 residues in the CDR3. The germline V gene has CDR1 MNHEY and CDR2 SVGAGI.

This rearrangement joins TRBV5-1 to TRBJ2-6, with 11 bases matching TRBD1. V was clipped by 4 bases and J by 4 bases; unmatched bases: 10. The CDR3 has 18 amino acids. The germline V gene has CDR1 SGHRS and CDR2 YFSETQ. CDR3 residues: CASSETLGQGAGANVLTF. The CDR3 region has the DNA TGCGCCAGCAGCGAAACCTTAGGACAGGGGGCCGGGGCCAACGTCCTGACTTTC.

The chain employs TRBV27 and TRBJ2-1; D is undetermined. The CDR3 covers 16 residues. Trimming cost V 4 bases and J 5 bases, with 18 bases left between them. CDR1 and CDR2 from the germline V gene are MNHEY and SMNVEV (reference sequence). This chain's CDR3 is CASSSTPLLFHNEQFF. DNA of the CDR3: TGTGCCAGCAGTTCGACTCCGTTACTTTTCCACAATGAGCAGTTCTTC.

The chain recombines TRBV27 with TRBJ1-3, with D hard to call. CDR3 length: 14 residues. V lost 6 bases, J lost 0 bases, and 9 bases lay in between. Germline loops: CDR1 MNHEY, CDR2 SMNVEV (reference sequence). The CDR3 DNA reads TGTGCCAGCAGCGGGGTCAACTCTGGAAACACCATATATTTT. It specifies CASSGVNSGNTIYF.

V and J are TRBV11-3 and TRBJ1-6; 7 positions match TRBD1. CDR1 is SGHNT, CDR2 YENEEA, per germline. Trimming at V came to 4 bases and at J to 7 bases, leaving 4 bases not matched to a gene. CDR3 length: 14 residues. CDR3 residues: CASSSTGKNSPLHF. The DNA of the CDR3 is TGTGCCAGCAGCTCGACAGGGAAAAATTCACCCCTCCACTTT.

The chain has TRBV19 and TRBJ1-1, with D perhaps matching TRBD1 (5 bases). From germline, CDR1 is LNHDA and CDR2 SQIVND (reference sequence). V was clipped by 4 bases and J by 0 bases, with 15 bases between them. The CDR3 extends over 16 amino acids. The CDR3 coding sequence is TGTGCCAGTAGTAAGGCGCGCGGGGCCTTGAACACTGAAGCTTTCTTT. This encodes CASSKARGALNTEAFF. Full variable domain (remainder filled in from reference TRBV19 and TRBJ1-1): DGGITQSPKYLFRKEGQNVTLSCEQNLNHDAMYWYRQDPGQGLRLIYYSQIVNDFQKGDIAEGYSVSREKKESFPLTVTSAQKNPTAFYLCASSKARGALNTEAFFGQGTRLTVV.